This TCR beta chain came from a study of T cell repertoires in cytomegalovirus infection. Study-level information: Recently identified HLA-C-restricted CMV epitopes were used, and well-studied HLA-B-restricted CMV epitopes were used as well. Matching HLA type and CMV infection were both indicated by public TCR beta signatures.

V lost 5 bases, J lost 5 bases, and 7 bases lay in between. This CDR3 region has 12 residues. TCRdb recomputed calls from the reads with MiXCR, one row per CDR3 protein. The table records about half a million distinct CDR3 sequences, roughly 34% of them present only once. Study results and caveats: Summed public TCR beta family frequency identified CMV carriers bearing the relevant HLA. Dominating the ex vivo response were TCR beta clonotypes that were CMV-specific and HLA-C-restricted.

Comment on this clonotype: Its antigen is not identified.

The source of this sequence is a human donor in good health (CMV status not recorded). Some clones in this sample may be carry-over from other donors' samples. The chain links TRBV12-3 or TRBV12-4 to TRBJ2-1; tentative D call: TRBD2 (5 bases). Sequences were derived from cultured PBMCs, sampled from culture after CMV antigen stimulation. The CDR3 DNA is TGTGCCAGCAGTCTTAGCGACAATGAGCAGTTCTTC. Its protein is CASSLSDNEQFF.